Listed here is a single TCR beta chain. The CDR3 runs 18 residues. J gave up 1 base and V 5 bases, and 14 bases lay outside the gene matches. The germline CDR1 and CDR2 sequences are SEHNR and FQNEAQ (reference sequence). Assay used: immunoSEQ multiplex PCR; TCRdb lists only in-frame clones, some missing. The sample has about 82,000 clones; 80% to 90% are singletons. This record belongs to a study of glioma-infiltrating T cells after dendritic cell vaccination. The source was blood, collected before dendritic cell vaccination. This TCR derives from a human donor with glioblastoma. The chain uses TRBV7-9 and TRBJ1-5; 7 bases are a match to TRBD1. Here the CDR3 reads CASSQGPTGSRSNQPQHF. Written as DNA, the CDR3 is TGTGCCAGCAGCCAAGGCCCGACAGGGTCGAGGAGCAATCAGCCCCAGCATTTT.